This T cell receptor beta chain came from a study of blood T cell repertoires in COVID-19. In this sample, this clone turned up a few times. Produced via immunoSEQ multiplex PCR; TCRdb's table is partial and in-frame only. The repertoire holds 150,000 to 170,000 clones, with around 80% as singletons. The CDR3 sequence is 16 residues long. V lost 4 bases, J lost 3 bases, and 8 bases stayed unmatched. Germline V gene sequence: CDR1 SGHNT, CDR2 YYREEE (reference sequence). The sequence was obtained from a man aged 50 to 59 who had recovered from COVID-19. The chain has TRBV5-4 and TRBJ2-1, with 9 bases identical to TRBD2. The sequenced material came from PBMCs or T cells enriched from blood (not recorded which). This chain's CDR3 is CASSRAGTSNYNEQFF. The DNA for the CDR3 is TGTGCCAGCAGCCGAGCCGGGACTAGCAACTACAATGAGCAGTTCTTC. The entire variable domain, with the rest obtained from reference TRBV5-4 and TRBJ2-1, is as follows: ETGVTQSPTHLIKTRGQQVTLRCSSQSGHNTVSWYQQALGQGPQFIFQYYREEENGRGNFPPRFSGLQFPNYSSELNVNALELDDSALYLCASSRAGTSNYNEQFFGPGTRLTVL.